This T cell receptor beta chain was captured in a study of blood T cells in healthy people across ages. A J-beta primer mix and a sample-barcoded 5' primer were used in a second PCR of roughly 6 to 11 cycles. The template-switch adaptor, which had 12 random nucleotides, put a tag on each cDNA molecule. Each CDR3 protein gets one entry after TCRdb re-called the 5' RACE reads with MiXCR. The table records 850,000 to 1,300,000 distinct CDR3 sequences, 40% to 50% of them present only once. Study results and caveats: Expanded clonotype shifts may have been confounded, as the donors had an unknown CMV status.

In regard to this clonotype: Its specificity is not known.

This sequence originates from an older woman in good health. The sample taken for sequencing was blood.

The CDR3 region is CASRGQGFNEQYF. DNA of the CDR3: TGTGCCAGCAGGGGACAGGGGTTCAACGAGCAGTACTTC. V gene TRBV28 combines with J gene TRBJ2-4, with TRBD1 matching over 10 bases. The DNA end lines up better with TRBJ2-7; the J call may be wrong. Germline-derived CDR1 and CDR2 are MDHEN and SYDVKM. CDR3 length: 13 residues.